This T cell receptor beta chain was identified in a study of blood T cell repertoires in COVID-19. Study-level information: Acute-phase and convalescent COVID-19 samples originated in the United States, Italy and Spain. T cells, B-cell-depleted T cells, or PBMCs supplied cDNA or gDNA.

CDR3 length: 14 amino acids. The J segment lost 4 bases and the V segment lost 1 base, leaving 0 bases of the junction unmatched. From germline, CDR1 is LGHDT and CDR2 YNNKEL (reference sequence). Original methodology: Quantification of nucleated cells was approximated via reference gene primer amplification. The data were produced by immunoSEQ multiplex PCR, yet TCRdb's version contains in-frame clones alone and is incomplete. The DNA was the basis for D and trimming; V, J and clone size are from that table. The table has about 150,000 clones, approximately 92% seen once. The source material was peripheral blood. The TCR comes from a woman between 35 and 50 years old with acute or convalescent COVID-19. The chain couples TRBV3-1 (or the pseudogene TRBV3-2) to TRBJ2-3; 9 bases map to TRBD2. The CDR3 DNA follows: TGTGCCAGCAGCCAAGGACTAGCGGCAGATACGCAGTATTTT. Its protein product is CASSQGLAADTQYF.